The TCR beta chain described here comes from a study of blood T cell repertoires in COVID-19 (dated by TCRdb to 2020 to 2021). The study in broad terms: The collaborator samples originated in the United States, Italy and Spain and spanned the acute and convalescent phases of COVID-19. The material from the prospective study consisted of cDNA or gDNA derived from T cells, B-cell-depleted T cells, or PBMCs. Deeply sampled blood TCRbeta repertoires from subjects exposed to, actively infected with, or recovered from COVID-19 were included in the dataset. A freely available public database, intended as a resource for researchers studying the immune response to SARS-CoV-2, is where the repertoires were released. The samples were drawn from the first 160 participants of the ongoing ImmuneRACE study and from 1,254 subjects provided by 6 global collaborators. A de-identified subject ID, COVID-19 status, age in years and sex were almost always included in the sample metadata. Where HLA class I and class II types were available, the types were taken from metadata supplied by the sample provider, not from assay-based typing. Study-level results and caveats: How much clinical and demographic metadata was included differed by source and by participant, and the metadata was provided uncurated.

Including the terminal cysteine and phenylalanine, the CDR3 comprises 15 residues. The read is trimmed to its CDR3 DNA, 45 bases read in frame from base 1. The germline V gene (reference sequence) gives CDR1 as LNHDA and CDR2 as SQIVND. Trimming costs V 1 base and J 1 base, and their ends lie 8 bases apart. As concerns this clone: Its antigen is not yet known. The record has no base qualities; no much larger clone is one base away. The sample carries other DNA sequences with the same CDR3.

Whole blood was collected in K2EDTA tubes by collaborating institutions according to the institutions' own protocols. For TCRbeta analysis, collaborators shipped samples in one of three forms: frozen whole blood, isolated PBMCs, or DNA extracted from either of those sample types. The immunoSEQ Assay, a bias-controlled multiplex PCR, was used to amplify TCRbeta CDR3 regions from genomic DNA. The paper's data handling went like this. Nucleated cell counts per sample were estimated from amplification of reference gene primers within the assay. Sequence reads were collapsed and filtered to measure the absolute abundance of every unique TCRbeta CDR3 rearrangement. For each sample, productive Simpson clonality was calculated as the square root of Simpson's diversity index across productive rearrangements. Drawn from immuneACCESS, this table holds only the in-frame rearrangements with V and J called that TCRdb kept. Clones are partly lost; checked studies trace under half to an unresolved V gene and leave the rest unexplained. That table furnishes V, J and clone size, whereas the DNA furnished D and trimming. This sample gives roughly 120,000 clones in total; approximately 84% of them show up just once. The biggest ten clones account for approximately 2% of the sample.

This TCR came from a man aged 70 or older with acute or convalescent COVID-19. The rearrangement combines TRBV19 with TRBJ1-5; TRBD1 is possibly the D segment (5 matching bases). Sequencing was performed on peripheral blood. Here is the DNA: TGTGCCAGTAGTATAGGGGGGGGGAGCAATCAGCCCCAGCATTTT. The encoded protein is CASSIGGGSNQPQHF.